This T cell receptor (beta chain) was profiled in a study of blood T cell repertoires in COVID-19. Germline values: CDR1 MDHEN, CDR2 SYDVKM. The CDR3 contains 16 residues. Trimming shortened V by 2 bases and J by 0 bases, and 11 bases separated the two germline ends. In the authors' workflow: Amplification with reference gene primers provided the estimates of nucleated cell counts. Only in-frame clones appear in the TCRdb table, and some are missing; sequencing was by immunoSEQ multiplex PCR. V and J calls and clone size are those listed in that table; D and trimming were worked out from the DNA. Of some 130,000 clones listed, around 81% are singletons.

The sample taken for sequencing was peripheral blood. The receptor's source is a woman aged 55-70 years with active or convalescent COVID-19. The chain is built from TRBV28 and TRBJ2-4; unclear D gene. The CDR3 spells CASSLRGSLAKNIQYF. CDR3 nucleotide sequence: TGTGCCAGCAGTTTACGAGGATCCTTAGCCAAAAACATTCAGTACTTC.